This T cell receptor (beta chain) was recorded in a study of blood T cell repertoires in COVID-19. The wider study: Specimens from acute and convalescent COVID-19 originated in the United States, Italy and Spain. T cells, B-cell-depleted T cells, or PBMCs provided the cDNA or gDNA that served as material.

Trimming shortened V by 5 bases and J by 2 bases, and 6 bases separated the two germline ends. The CDR3 consists of 12 residues. The germline CDR1 and CDR2 sequences are SEHNR and FQNEAQ (reference sequence). In the authors' workflow: Estimates of nucleated cell counts were drawn from the amplification of reference gene primers. Using immunoSEQ multiplex PCR, the repertoire was profiled, and TCRdb retains in-frame clones only, with some absent. V, J and clone size are taken as reported in that table, and D and trimming were inferred from the DNA itself. The repertoire has about 88,000 clones, around 88% of them found once; the top ten carry 20% to 30%.

This receptor was identified in a human donor in a cohort sampled during active COVID-19. Sequenced material: peripheral blood. This chain connects TRBV7-9 to TRBJ2-5; D remains unclear. DNA for the CDR3: TGTGCCAGCAGCACAATACAAGAGACCCAGTACTTC. Amino acids: CASSTIQETQYF.